This T cell receptor (beta chain) was retrieved from a study of memory CD8 T cells in hepatitis C reinfection. Background on the study: Two donors cleared primary HCV but became chronic after reinfection. Peak reinfection sampling occurred 3 to 8 weeks after detected reinfection.

Time point reported: peak reinfection, 3 to 8 weeks after reinfection detection. The sorted cells went straight to TCR sequencing with no prior in vitro expansion. Donors came from people who inject drugs enrolled in HEPCO, Canada. A couple of donors provided sorted CD3+ CD8+ CD45RO- naive CD8 T cells at all three reinfection time points. The ends were cut back, 4 bases at V and 2 bases at J, with 23 bases in the middle. CDR1 MGHRA and CDR2 YSYEKL come from the germline V gene. CDR3 length: 18 amino acids. Assay: immunoSEQ multiplex PCR; the TCRdb copy retains only in-frame clones and omits some. Of about 45,000 clones in the sample, 88% were seen once.

Input material: naive CD8+ T cells sorted from blood. V and J are TRBV4-1 and TRBJ1-2; possibly TRBD1 for D (6 bases). The sequence was collected from a man younger than 35 with hepatitis C virus infection. CDR3 protein: CASSLWAYRERVNYGYTF. CDR3 sequence (DNA): TGCGCCAGCAGCCTTTGGGCCTACAGGGAAAGGGTGAACTATGGCTACACCTTC.